The rows below give T cell receptor beta chains drawn from one sample of a study of beta chain features in type 1 diabetes. Assay: immunoSEQ multiplex PCR; the TCRdb copy retains only in-frame clones and omits some. The repertoire consists of some 900,000 clones, with roughly a sixth occurring once and the leading ten covering 0.02% to 0.03%. Sequencing was carried out using naive CD4+ T cells from blood. These receptors came from a woman younger than 35 in good health. CDR3s include the opening cysteine and the closing phenylalanine or tryptophan. D genes are given only for firm matches. The size entry is marked missing in some rows and otherwise reads once, few, many or a size class.

.	TRBV4-3	15	few	TRBJ1-2	TGCGCCAGCAGCCCCCGGGACACGACTAACTATGGCTACACCTTC	CASSPRDTTNYGYTF
TRBD2	TRBV28	15	.	TRBJ2-7	TGTGCCAGCAGTTCACAAGCGGGAGGGAACTACGAGCAGTACTTC	CASSSQAGGNYEQYF
.	TRBV7-8	14	.	TRBJ1-2	TGTGCCAGCAGCGCGGGGTCAGGAAACTATGGCTACACCTTC	CASSAGSGNYGYTF
.	TRBV7-2	15	few	TRBJ1-2	TGTGCCAGCAGCTTAGCGCGGGGGTTCGGCTATGGCTACACCTTC	CASSLARGFGYGYTF
.	TRBV19	14	few	TRBJ2-1	TGTGCCAGTAAGCGGGTCAGTACCTACAATGAGCAGTTCTTC	CASKRVSTYNEQFF
TRBD2	TRBV9	15	few	TRBJ2-2	TGTGCCAGCAGCGCTAGCGGATTAAACACCGGGGAGCTGTTTTTT	CASSASGLNTGELFF
.	TRBV19	14	.	TRBJ1-2	TGTGCCAGTAGTATCGCCAGGGAACTCTGGGGCTACACCTTC	CASSIARELWGYTF
.	TRBV9	16	.	TRBJ1-2	TGTGCCAGCAGCGTTGGTCCGGGCATCTCGAACTATGGCTACACCTTC	CASSVGPGISNYGYTF
.	TRBV2	14	.	TRBJ1-5	TGTGCCAGCAGTCCCGACAGGACGAATCAGCCCCAGCATTTT	CASSPDRTNQPQHF
.	TRBV9	15	.	TRBJ2-6	TGTGCCAGCAGCGTTTCCGGCTCTGGGGCCAACGTCCTGACTTTC	CASSVSGSGANVLTF
.	TRBV10-2	15	few	TRBJ1-4	TGCGCCAGCAGCCCGGTCCGGGGGGCTGGTGAAAAACTGTTTTTT	CASSPVRGAGEKLFF
.	TRBV18	15	few	TRBJ1-3	TGTGCCAGCTCACCAAACAGGGTCTCTGGAAACACCATATATTTT	CASSPNRVSGNTIYF
.	TRBV19	16	few	TRBJ2-1	TGTGCCAGTAGGGACCGCCTACTGGGCCCCTACAATGAGCAGTTCTTC	CASRDRLLGPYNEQFF
TRBD2	TRBV9	16	few	TRBJ2-5	TGTGCCAGCAGCGTAGATTCTGCGGGAGATGTGGAGACCCAGTACTTC	CASSVDSAGDVETQYF
.	TRBV7-2	15	few	TRBJ2-1	TGTGCCAGCAGCTTAGATGGCGGTACCTACAATGAGCAGTTCTTC	CASSLDGGTYNEQFF
.	TRBV4-3	14	few	TRBJ1-6	TGCGCCAGCAGCCAAGACAGGGCCCCTTCACCCCTCCACTTT	CASSQDRAPSPLHF
.	TRBV27	14	.	TRBJ1-1	TGTGCCAGCAGTTTATGGTCAGGGTCGGCCGAAGCTTTCTTT	CASSLWSGSAEAFF
.	TRBV5-1	14	few	TRBJ2-1	TGCGCCAGCAGCTTCGGGGGAGGCCTCAATGAGCAGTTCTTC	CASSFGGGLNEQFF
TRBD1	TRBV6-5	15	.	TRBJ1-5	TGTGCCAGCAGCCGACAGGGAGTGGGAGGGCAGCCCCAGCATTTT	CASSRQGVGGQPQHF
TRBD1	TRBV9	14	few	TRBJ1-2	TGTGCCAGCAGCGCAAGACAGGGTAGTTATGGCTACACCTTC	CASSARQGSYGYTF
.	TRBV19	14	few	TRBJ2-1	TGTGCCAGTAGTATTTGGGGGCCGTACAATGAGCAGTTCTTC	CASSIWGPYNEQFF
.	TRBV19	22	.	TRBJ2-1	TGTGCCAGTAGTATGGGTAGGGATGCTACACGCCCCTGGACAGCTAATCGGCATGAGCAGTTCTTC	CASSMGRDATRPWTANRHEQFF
.	TRBV29-1	14	few	TRBJ1-4	TGCAGCGTTGAAGACGGGGGGGCGAATGAAAAACTGTTTTTT	CSVEDGGANEKLFF
.	TRBV19	14	few	TRBJ2-5	TGTGCCAGTAGTGTTTCCAGGGTCAAAGAGACCCAGTACTTC	CASSVSRVKETQYF
.	TRBV7-9	14	.	TRBJ2-7	TGTGCCAGCAGCTTTCAGGGTATCGAGTACGAGCAGTACTTC	CASSFQGIEYEQYF
.	TRBV6-1	11	.	TRBJ1-1	TGTGCCAGCAACCAGGGCGCTGAAGCTTTCTTT	CASNQGAEAFF
.	TRBV7-9	14	.	TRBJ2-5	TGTGCCAGCAGCCCAACCATGTACCAAGAGACCCAGTACTTC	CASSPTMYQETQYF
TRBD1	TRBV10-3	17	few	TRBJ1-1	TGTGCCATCAGTGCGGCCAGGCTAGGGGGCATGGAGTCTGAAGCTTTCTTT	CAISAARLGGMESEAFF
.	TRBV4-2	16	few	TRBJ2-2	TGTGCCAGCAGCTTTAGGATTTTCCGGAATCACGGGGAGCTGTTTTTT	CASSFRIFRNHGELFF
.	TRBV11-2	13	few	TRBJ2-5	TGTGCCAGCAGCTGGGATACCCGAGAGACCCAGTACTTC	CASSWDTRETQYF
TRBD2	TRBV10-3	15	few	TRBJ2-7	TGTGCCAGCCGGGAGGGGTTAGCGGGGTCCTACGAGCAGTACTTC	CASREGLAGSYEQYF
TRBD1	TRBV18	15	.	TRBJ2-5	TGTGCCAGCTCACCGCCGGGACAGCGGCGAGAGACCCAGTACTTC	CASSPPGQRRETQYF
.	TRBV10-1	13	.	TRBJ2-1	TGCGCCAGCAATCGACTAGACAGCGATGAGCAGTTCTTC	CASNRLDSDEQFF
.	TRBV4-3	16	few	TRBJ2-6	TGCGCCAGCAGCCAAGAACAGGGAGCGGGGGCCAACGTCCTGACTTTC	CASSQEQGAGANVLTF
.	TRBV7-8	15	.	TRBJ2-7	TGTGCCAGCAGACCCCCTAACCCTAGCTCCTACGAGCAGTACTTC	CASRPPNPSSYEQYF
TRBD1	TRBV18	15	few	TRBJ2-1	TGTGCCAGCTCACCACGCTGGTCTACCACAGGGGGGCAGTTCTTC	CASSPRWSTTGGQFF
.	TRBV25-1	13	.	TRBJ2-2	TGTGCCAGCGCCGGGGTAAACACCGGGGAGCTGTTTTTT	CASAGVNTGELFF
TRBD1	TRBV6-6	14	.	TRBJ1-1	TGTGCCAGCATCGGCCGACAGGGGTTTACTGAAGCTTTCTTT	CASIGRQGFTEAFF
.	TRBV4-1	16	.	TRBJ1-2	TGCGCCAGCAGCCGAGAGGAAACCGGGATGCCCTATGGCTACACCTTC	CASSREETGMPYGYTF
.	TRBV7-2	17	few	TRBJ1-2	TGTGCCAGCAGCTTAGCTTGGCGCGGCGGGAGTTTCTATGGCTACACCTTC	CASSLAWRGGSFYGYTF